This is a list of T cell receptor beta chains from one sample in a study of cytomegalovirus exposure and HLA in healthy donors. TCRdb's copy holds only in-frame clones and misses some; the assay was immunoSEQ multiplex PCR. The data show 150,000 to 190,000 clones, with 75% seen just once and over 1.2% held by the top ten. The sequenced sample consisted of PBMCs. These receptor sequences come from a young man in good health and CMV-seronegative. Both conserved end residues are part of each CDR3. The order of the fields is clone size, V gene, J gene, D gene, CDR3 protein, CDR3 DNA. A D gene is named only where the DNA matches it firmly. Some rows mark clone size as missing; the rest say once, few, many or name a class of expanded clone.

clone_size: NA; v_call: TRBV19; j_call: TRBJ1-5; d_call: NA; cdr3_aa: CASSSQTADQPQHF; cdr3_nt: TGTGCCAGTAGCAGCCAGACAGCCGATCAGCCCCAGCATTTT
clone_size: NA; v_call: TRBV7-9; j_call: TRBJ1-2; d_call: TRBD1; cdr3_aa: CASSPSGQAIYGYTF; cdr3_nt: TGTGCCAGCAGCCCATCCGGACAGGCGATCTATGGCTACACCTTC
clone_size: NA; v_call: TRBV30; j_call: TRBJ1-2; d_call: TRBD1; cdr3_aa: CAWSAGTGVDGYTF; cdr3_nt: TGTGCCTGGAGCGCCGGGACAGGGGTCGATGGCTACACCTTC
clone_size: few; v_call: TRBV21-1; j_call: TRBJ2-1; d_call: NA; cdr3_aa: CASSKVYGTSGHNEQFF; cdr3_nt: TGTGCCAGCAGCAAAGTGTATGGGACTAGCGGACACAATGAGCAGTTCTTC
clone_size: NA; v_call: TRBV2; j_call: TRBJ2-1; d_call: TRBD2; cdr3_aa: CASSEIAGGYNEQFF; cdr3_nt: TGTGCCAGCAGTGAAATAGCGGGAGGGTACAATGAGCAGTTCTTC
clone_size: NA; v_call: TRBV15; j_call: TRBJ2-1; d_call: NA; cdr3_aa: CATSIYYNEQFF; cdr3_nt: TGTGCCACCAGCATCTATTACAATGAGCAGTTCTTC
clone_size: NA; v_call: TRBV6-5; j_call: TRBJ2-3; d_call: TRBD2; cdr3_aa: CASRREGLTDTQYF; cdr3_nt: TGTGCCAGCAGGCGGGAGGGCCTCACAGATACGCAGTATTTT
clone_size: NA; v_call: TRBV5-4; j_call: TRBJ2-1; d_call: NA; cdr3_aa: CASSLVLGNQNEQFF; cdr3_nt: TGTGCCAGCAGCTTGGTTTTGGGCAACCAGAATGAGCAGTTCTTC
clone_size: NA; v_call: TRBV7-9; j_call: TRBJ2-5; d_call: NA; cdr3_aa: CASSRSGQETQYF; cdr3_nt: TGTGCCAGCAGCCGGTCGGGGCAAGAGACCCAGTACTTC
clone_size: NA; v_call: TRBV29-1; j_call: TRBJ1-2; d_call: NA; cdr3_aa: CSVYTEGDGPPMGYTF; cdr3_nt: TGCAGCGTTTACACAGAGGGTGATGGCCCACCCATGGGCTACACCTTC
clone_size: NA; v_call: TRBV28; j_call: TRBJ1-3; d_call: NA; cdr3_aa: CATRRGSSGNTIYF; cdr3_nt: TGTGCCACCCGTCGCGGGAGCTCTGGAAACACCATATATTTT
clone_size: NA; v_call: TRBV27; j_call: TRBJ2-1; d_call: TRBD2; cdr3_aa: CASSFGGSNEQFF; cdr3_nt: TGTGCCAGCAGTTTTGGCGGGAGTAATGAGCAGTTCTTC
clone_size: NA; v_call: TRBV7-9; j_call: TRBJ1-1; d_call: NA; cdr3_aa: CASSFPGGNTEAFF; cdr3_nt: TGTGCCAGCAGCTTTCCCGGGGGGAACACTGAAGCTTTCTTT
clone_size: once; v_call: TRBV4-3; j_call: TRBJ2-1; d_call: NA; cdr3_aa: CASSQEWWSQNEQFF; cdr3_nt: TGCGCCAGCAGCCAAGAATGGTGGTCCCAGAATGAGCAGTTCTTC
clone_size: NA; v_call: TRBV5-4; j_call: TRBJ1-2; d_call: TRBD1; cdr3_aa: CASSFQTGKGYTF; cdr3_nt: TGTGCCAGCAGCTTCCAGACAGGGAAGGGCTACACCTTC
clone_size: NA; v_call: TRBV4-3; j_call: TRBJ2-3; d_call: NA; cdr3_aa: CASSQDGGGVAPTDTQYF; cdr3_nt: TGCGCCAGCAGCCAAGATGGAGGAGGGGTTGCCCCGACAGATACGCAGTATTTT
clone_size: NA; v_call: TRBV18; j_call: TRBJ1-1; d_call: TRBD1; cdr3_aa: CASSPRDRAPGLAEAFF; cdr3_nt: TGTGCCAGCTCACCAAGGGACAGGGCCCCCGGTTTGGCTGAAGCTTTCTTT
clone_size: NA; v_call: TRBV21-1; j_call: TRBJ1-2; d_call: NA; cdr3_aa: CASSGPQGDYGYTF; cdr3_nt: TGTGCCAGCAGCGGACCACAGGGGGACTATGGCTACACCTTC
clone_size: NA; v_call: TRBV6-5; j_call: TRBJ2-7; d_call: TRBD2; cdr3_aa: CASSLAGLPYEQYF; cdr3_nt: TGTGCCAGCAGTCTAGCGGGACTTCCCTACGAGCAGTACTTC
clone_size: NA; v_call: TRBV2; j_call: TRBJ2-1; d_call: TRBD2; cdr3_aa: CASSEDLAGFNEQFF; cdr3_nt: TGTGCCAGCAGTGAAGATCTAGCGGGATTCAATGAGCAGTTCTTC
clone_size: NA; v_call: TRBV27; j_call: TRBJ1-2; d_call: NA; cdr3_aa: CASTSRGQGYTF; cdr3_nt: TGTGCCAGCACAAGTCGTGGCCAGGGCTACACCTTC
clone_size: NA; v_call: TRBV9; j_call: TRBJ1-1; d_call: TRBD1; cdr3_aa: CASSTGGTADTEAFF; cdr3_nt: TGTGCCAGCAGCACCGGAGGGACAGCCGACACTGAAGCTTTCTTT
clone_size: NA; v_call: TRBV7-9; j_call: TRBJ2-5; d_call: NA; cdr3_aa: CASSSPWGGEETQYF; cdr3_nt: TGTGCCAGCAGCTCCCCTTGGGGAGGTGAGGAGACCCAGTACTTC
clone_size: NA; v_call: TRBV9; j_call: TRBJ2-2; d_call: NA; cdr3_aa: CASSLLTSGGELFF; cdr3_nt: TGTGCCAGCAGCCTATTGACCAGCGGGGGGGAGCTGTTTTTT
clone_size: NA; v_call: TRBV18; j_call: TRBJ2-7; d_call: TRBD1; cdr3_aa: CASSPLRQGAPYEQYF; cdr3_nt: TGTGCCAGCTCACCGCTTCGACAGGGGGCTCCCTACGAGCAGTACTTC
clone_size: NA; v_call: TRBV6-5; j_call: TRBJ2-7; d_call: NA; cdr3_aa: CASSTVGEASYEQYF; cdr3_nt: TGTGCCAGCAGTACCGTAGGGGAGGCCTCCTACGAGCAGTACTTC
clone_size: few; v_call: TRBV5-8; j_call: TRBJ1-5; d_call: TRBD1; cdr3_aa: CASSAGQEGSQPQHF; cdr3_nt: TGTGCCAGCAGCGCGGGACAGGAGGGGAGTCAGCCCCAGCATTTT
clone_size: few; v_call: TRBV7-9; j_call: TRBJ2-7; d_call: NA; cdr3_aa: CASSLSREQYF; cdr3_nt: TGTGCCAGCAGCTTATCACGGGAGCAGTACTTC
clone_size: NA; v_call: TRBV5-4; j_call: TRBJ2-7; d_call: NA; cdr3_aa: CASSFFSGYEQYF; cdr3_nt: TGTGCCAGCAGCTTTTTCAGCGGTTACGAGCAGTACTTC
clone_size: few; v_call: TRBV27; j_call: TRBJ2-1; d_call: NA; cdr3_aa: CASSLVSPGLYNEQFF; cdr3_nt: TGTGCCAGCAGTTTAGTGTCCCCAGGGCTTTACAATGAGCAGTTCTTC
clone_size: NA; v_call: TRBV5-4; j_call: TRBJ2-7; d_call: NA; cdr3_aa: CASSPDLRSYEQYF; cdr3_nt: TGTGCCAGCAGCCCTGATTTGCGGTCCTACGAGCAGTACTTC
clone_size: NA; v_call: TRBV6-4; j_call: TRBJ2-1; d_call: TRBD2; cdr3_aa: CASSDSGSSGSKEQFF; cdr3_nt: TGTGCCAGCAGTGACTCGGGGTCTAGCGGGAGCAAAGAGCAGTTCTTC
clone_size: NA; v_call: TRBV6-5; j_call: TRBJ2-7; d_call: TRBD1; cdr3_aa: CASSYSDRGGYEQYF; cdr3_nt: TGTGCCAGCAGTTACTCGGACAGGGGAGGCTACGAGCAGTACTTC
clone_size: NA; v_call: TRBV19; j_call: TRBJ2-1; d_call: TRBD2; cdr3_aa: CASSIRLAGPYNEQFF; cdr3_nt: TGTGCCAGTAGTATTCGGCTAGCGGGACCCTACAATGAGCAGTTCTTC
clone_size: NA; v_call: TRBV10-3; j_call: TRBJ1-4; d_call: NA; cdr3_aa: CAISESKGSEKLFF; cdr3_nt: TGTGCCATCAGTGAGTCGAAAGGGAGTGAAAAACTGTTTTTT
clone_size: NA; v_call: TRBV19; j_call: TRBJ2-5; d_call: NA; cdr3_aa: CASSIQAGETQYF; cdr3_nt: TGTGCCAGTAGTATCCAGGCGGGGGAGACCCAGTACTTC
clone_size: NA; v_call: TRBV4-1; j_call: TRBJ2-7; d_call: TRBD1; cdr3_aa: CASSQGPGTGAYEQYF; cdr3_nt: TGCGCCAGCAGCCAAGGACCCGGGACAGGGGCCTACGAGCAGTACTTC
clone_size: NA; v_call: TRBV28; j_call: TRBJ1-2; d_call: NA; cdr3_aa: CASRRRGWNYGYTF; cdr3_nt: TGTGCCAGCAGGAGGAGAGGATGGAACTATGGCTACACCTTC
clone_size: few; v_call: TRBV28; j_call: TRBJ2-7; d_call: TRBD2; cdr3_aa: CASTLSGSSYEQYF; cdr3_nt: TGTGCCAGCACTCTCAGCGGGAGCTCCTACGAGCAGTACTTC
clone_size: NA; v_call: TRBV6-5; j_call: TRBJ1-2; d_call: TRBD1; cdr3_aa: CASSYQGAGIYGYTF; cdr3_nt: TGTGCCAGCAGTTACCAGGGGGCGGGAATCTATGGCTACACCTTC
clone_size: few; v_call: TRBV30; j_call: TRBJ1-5; d_call: NA; cdr3_aa: CAWRGLAQPQHF; cdr3_nt: TGTGCCTGGAGGGGCCTTGCCCAGCCCCAGCATTTT
clone_size: NA; v_call: TRBV4-2; j_call: TRBJ1-2; d_call: NA; cdr3_aa: CASSQDREGYTF; cdr3_nt: TGTGCCAGCAGCCAAGACAGGGAAGGCTACACCTTC
clone_size: once; v_call: TRBV7-9; j_call: TRBJ2-7; d_call: TRBD1; cdr3_aa: CSSSFSGTAYSSSYEQYF; cdr3_nt: TGTTCCAGCAGCTTCTCCGGGACAGCCTACTCTAGCTCCTACGAGCAGTACTTC
clone_size: NA; v_call: TRBV7-8; j_call: TRBJ1-5; d_call: NA; cdr3_aa: CASSSSPDRPQGINQPQHF; cdr3_nt: TGTGCCAGCAGCTCCTCCCCCGACAGGCCTCAAGGGATTAATCAGCCCCAGCATTTT
clone_size: NA; v_call: TRBV14; j_call: TRBJ2-5; d_call: NA; cdr3_aa: CASARGLQETQYF; cdr3_nt: TGTGCCAGCGCCCGGGGTCTCCAAGAGACCCAGTACTTC
clone_size: NA; v_call: TRBV23-1; j_call: TRBJ2-5; d_call: NA; cdr3_aa: CASSPSTPRETQYF; cdr3_nt: TGCGCCAGCAGTCCGAGTACTCCGAGGGAGACCCAGTACTTC
clone_size: NA; v_call: TRBV7-6; j_call: TRBJ2-7; d_call: TRBD2; cdr3_aa: CASSLERGSKGEQYF; cdr3_nt: TGTGCCAGCAGCTTAGAGCGGGGGAGTAAGGGCGAGCAGTACTTC
clone_size: NA; v_call: TRBV6-5; j_call: TRBJ2-1; d_call: TRBD2; cdr3_aa: CASSPGGHEQFF; cdr3_nt: TGTGCCAGCAGTCCGGGGGGGCATGAGCAGTTCTTC
clone_size: NA; v_call: TRBV19; j_call: TRBJ2-5; d_call: TRBD2; cdr3_aa: CASSNWASGGETQYF; cdr3_nt: TGTGCCAGTAGTAATTGGGCTAGCGGGGGAGAGACCCAGTACTTC
clone_size: NA; v_call: TRBV5-7; j_call: TRBJ1-5; d_call: TRBD1; cdr3_aa: CASSYVPTGDQPQHF; cdr3_nt: TGTGCCAGCAGCTACGTACCTACAGGGGATCAGCCCCAGCATTTT
clone_size: NA; v_call: TRBV2; j_call: TRBJ2-1; d_call: TRBD2; cdr3_aa: CASNSGEGNVKGNEQFF; cdr3_nt: TGTGCCAGCAACTCGGGGGAGGGGAACGTGAAGGGCAATGAGCAGTTCTTC